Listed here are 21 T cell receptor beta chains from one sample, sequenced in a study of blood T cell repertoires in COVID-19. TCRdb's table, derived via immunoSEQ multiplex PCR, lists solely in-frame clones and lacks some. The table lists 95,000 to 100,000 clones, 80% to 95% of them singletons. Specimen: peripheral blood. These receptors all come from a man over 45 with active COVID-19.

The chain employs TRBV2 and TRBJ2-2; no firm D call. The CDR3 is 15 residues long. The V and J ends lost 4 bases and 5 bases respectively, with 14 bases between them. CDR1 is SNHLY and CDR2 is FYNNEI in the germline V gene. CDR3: CASSVFVSETGELFF. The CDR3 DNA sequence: TGTGCCAGCAGTGTCTTTGTTAGTGAGACCGGGGAGCTGTTTTTT.

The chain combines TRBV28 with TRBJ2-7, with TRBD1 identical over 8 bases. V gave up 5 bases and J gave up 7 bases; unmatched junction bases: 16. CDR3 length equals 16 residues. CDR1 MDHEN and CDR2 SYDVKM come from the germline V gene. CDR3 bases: TGTGCCAGCAGTCCGGACAGGGTAGTCCTGGGAGTAGAGCAGTACTTC. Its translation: CASSPDRVVLGVEQYF.

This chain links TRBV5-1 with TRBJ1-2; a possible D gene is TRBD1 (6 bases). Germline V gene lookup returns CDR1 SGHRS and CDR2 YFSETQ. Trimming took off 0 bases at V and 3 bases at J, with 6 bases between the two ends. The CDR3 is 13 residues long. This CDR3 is CASSLGTDYGYTF. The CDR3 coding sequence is TGCGCCAGCAGCTTGGGGACAGACTATGGCTACACCTTC.

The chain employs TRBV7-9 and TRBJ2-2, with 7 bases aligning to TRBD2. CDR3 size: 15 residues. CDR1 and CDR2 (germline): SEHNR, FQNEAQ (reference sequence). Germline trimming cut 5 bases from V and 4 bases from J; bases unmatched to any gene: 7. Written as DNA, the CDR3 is TGTGCCAGCAGCCTAACTAGCGACGGCACCGGGGAGCTGTTTTTT. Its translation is CASSLTSDGTGELFF.

CDR3 sequence: CASSQAPGLAEVLYEQYF. CDR3 sequence (DNA): TGCGCCAGCAGCCAAGCCCCGGGACTAGCGGAGGTTCTATACGAGCAGTACTTC. V gene TRBV4-1 combines with J gene TRBJ2-7, with 11 bases aligning to TRBD2. The V gene's germline CDR1 is MGHRA and CDR2 YSYEKL. The CDR3 contains 18 residues. Trimming removed 1 base from V and 4 bases from J; junction bases left unmatched: 12.

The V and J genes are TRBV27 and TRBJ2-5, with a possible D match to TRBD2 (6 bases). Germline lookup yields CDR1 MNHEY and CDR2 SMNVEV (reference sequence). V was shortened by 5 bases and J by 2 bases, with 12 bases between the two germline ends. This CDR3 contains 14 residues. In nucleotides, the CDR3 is TGTGCCAGCAGTCCCCGCGGGACGCAAGAGACCCAGTACTTC. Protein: CASSPRGTQETQYF.

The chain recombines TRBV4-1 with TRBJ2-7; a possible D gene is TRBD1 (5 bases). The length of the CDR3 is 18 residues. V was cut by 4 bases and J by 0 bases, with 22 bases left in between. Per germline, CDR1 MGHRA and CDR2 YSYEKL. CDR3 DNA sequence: TGCGCCAGCAGCCCGAGCCTGGGGCAGGCTAACATCTCCTACGAGCAGTACTTC. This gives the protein CASSPSLGQANISYEQYF.

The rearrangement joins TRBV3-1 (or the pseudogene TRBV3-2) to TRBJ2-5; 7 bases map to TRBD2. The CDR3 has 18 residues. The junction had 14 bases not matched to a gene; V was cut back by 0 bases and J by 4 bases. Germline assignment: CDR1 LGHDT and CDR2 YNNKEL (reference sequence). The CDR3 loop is CASSQELVTGGWGETQYF. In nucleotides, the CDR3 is TGTGCCAGCAGCCAAGAACTCGTCACGGGAGGATGGGGAGAGACCCAGTACTTC.

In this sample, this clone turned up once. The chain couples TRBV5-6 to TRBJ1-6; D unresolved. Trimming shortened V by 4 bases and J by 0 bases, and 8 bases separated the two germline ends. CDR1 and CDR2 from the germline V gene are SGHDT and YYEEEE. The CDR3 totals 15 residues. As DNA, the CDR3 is TGTGCCAGCAGCGGAGGGAGCTCCTATAATTCACCCCTCCACTTT. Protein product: CASSGGSSYNSPLHF.

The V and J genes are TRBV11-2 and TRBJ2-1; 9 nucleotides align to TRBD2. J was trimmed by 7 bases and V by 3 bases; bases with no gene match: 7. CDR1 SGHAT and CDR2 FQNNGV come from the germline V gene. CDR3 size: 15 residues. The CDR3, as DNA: TGTGCCAGCAGCTTGATTAGCGGGAGAGGTAATGAGCAGTTCTTC. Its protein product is CASSLISGRGNEQFF.

The CDR3 loop reads CASSQEVAGEGRRRGELFF. The DNA for the CDR3 is TGTGCCAGCAGCCAAGAGGTAGCGGGAGAGGGTAGACGTCGGGGGGAGCTGTTTTTT. The V and J genes are TRBV3-1 (or the pseudogene TRBV3-2) and TRBJ2-2; 9 nucleotides match TRBD2. From germline, CDR1 is LGHDT and CDR2 YNNKEL (reference sequence). The trim removed 0 bases at V and 8 bases at J, leaving 16 bases unmatched. The CDR3 sequence is 19 residues long.

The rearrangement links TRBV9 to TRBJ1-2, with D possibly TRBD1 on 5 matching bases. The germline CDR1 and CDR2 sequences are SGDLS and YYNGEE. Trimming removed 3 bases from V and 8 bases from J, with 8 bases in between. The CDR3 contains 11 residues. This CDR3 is CASSADIGYTF. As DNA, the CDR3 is TGTGCCAGCAGCGCGGACATAGGCTACACCTTC. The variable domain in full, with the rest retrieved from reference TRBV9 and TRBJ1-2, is DSGVTQTPKHLITATGQRVTLRCSPRSGDLSVYWYQQSLDQGLQFLIQYYNGEERAKGNILERFSAQQFPDLHSELNLSSLELGDSALYFCASSADIGYTFGSGTRLTVV.

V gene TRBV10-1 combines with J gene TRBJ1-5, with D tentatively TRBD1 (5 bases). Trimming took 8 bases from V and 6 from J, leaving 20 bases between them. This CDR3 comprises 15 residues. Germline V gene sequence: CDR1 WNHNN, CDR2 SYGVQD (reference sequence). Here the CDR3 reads CASGFEAGKGQPQHF. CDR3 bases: TGCGCCAGCGGATTCGAGGCAGGGAAGGGTCAGCCCCAGCATTTT.

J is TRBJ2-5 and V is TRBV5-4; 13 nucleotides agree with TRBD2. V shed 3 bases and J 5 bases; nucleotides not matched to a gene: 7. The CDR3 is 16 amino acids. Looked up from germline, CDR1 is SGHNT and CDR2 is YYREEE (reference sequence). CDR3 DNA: TGTGCCAGCAGCTCCCCGGGACTAGCGGGAAGGGAGACCCAGTACTTC. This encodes CASSSPGLAGRETQYF.

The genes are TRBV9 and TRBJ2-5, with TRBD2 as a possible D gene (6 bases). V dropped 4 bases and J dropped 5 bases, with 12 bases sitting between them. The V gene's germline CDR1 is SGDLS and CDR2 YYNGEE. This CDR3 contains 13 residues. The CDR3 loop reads CASSTSSLETQYF. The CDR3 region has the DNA TGTGCCAGCAGCACTAGCTCTTTGGAGACCCAGTACTTC.

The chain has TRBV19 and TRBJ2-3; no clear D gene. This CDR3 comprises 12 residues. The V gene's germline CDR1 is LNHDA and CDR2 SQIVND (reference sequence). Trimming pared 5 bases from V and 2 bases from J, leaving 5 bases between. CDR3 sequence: CASSEATDTQYF. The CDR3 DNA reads TGTGCCAGTAGTGAGGCCACAGATACGCAGTATTTT.

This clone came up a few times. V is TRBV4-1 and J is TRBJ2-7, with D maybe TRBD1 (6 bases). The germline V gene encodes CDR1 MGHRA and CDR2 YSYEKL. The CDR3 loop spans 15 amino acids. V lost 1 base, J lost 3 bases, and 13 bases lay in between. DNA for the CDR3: TGCGCCAGCAGCCAAGCTATTGGGGGCAACTACGAGCAGTACTTC. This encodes CASSQAIGGNYEQYF.

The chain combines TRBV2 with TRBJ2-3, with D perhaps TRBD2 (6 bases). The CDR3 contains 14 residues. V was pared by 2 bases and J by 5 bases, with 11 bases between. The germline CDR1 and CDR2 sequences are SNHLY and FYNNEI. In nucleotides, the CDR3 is TGTGCCAGCAGTGAAATGAGGCGGGGAGATACGCAGTATTTT. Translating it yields CASSEMRRGDTQYF.

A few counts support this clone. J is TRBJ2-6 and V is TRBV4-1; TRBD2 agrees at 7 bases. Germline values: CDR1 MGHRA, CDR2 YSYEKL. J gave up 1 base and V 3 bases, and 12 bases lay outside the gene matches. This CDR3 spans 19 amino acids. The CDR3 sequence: CASSHLGTKDPSGANVLTF. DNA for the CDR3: TGCGCCAGCAGCCATTTGGGGACTAAAGACCCATCTGGGGCCAACGTCCTGACTTTC.

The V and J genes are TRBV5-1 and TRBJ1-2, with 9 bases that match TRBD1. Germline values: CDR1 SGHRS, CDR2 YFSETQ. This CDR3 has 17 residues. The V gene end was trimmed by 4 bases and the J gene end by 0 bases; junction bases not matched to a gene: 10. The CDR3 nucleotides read TGCGCCAGCAGCGAAGGGACAGGGACCCTTACTAACTATGGCTACACCTTC. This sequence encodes CASSEGTGTLTNYGYTF. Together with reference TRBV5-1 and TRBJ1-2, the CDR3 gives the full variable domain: KAGVTQTPRYLIKTRGQQVTLSCSPISGHRSVSWYQQTPGQGLQFLFEYFSETQRNKGNFPGRFSGRQFSNSRSEMNVSTLELGDSALYLCASSEGTGTLTNYGYTFGSGTRLTVV.

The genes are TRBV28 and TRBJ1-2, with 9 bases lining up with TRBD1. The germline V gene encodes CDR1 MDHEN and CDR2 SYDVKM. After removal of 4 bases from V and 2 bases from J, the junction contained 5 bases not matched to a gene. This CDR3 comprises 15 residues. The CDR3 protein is CASSSTGTGNYGYTF. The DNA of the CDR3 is TGTGCCAGCAGTTCGACCGGGACAGGGAACTATGGCTACACCTTC.